One sample yielded the 9 T cell receptor beta chains listed below, sequenced in a study of blood T cell repertoires in COVID-19. Using immunoSEQ multiplex PCR, the repertoire was profiled, and TCRdb retains in-frame clones only, with some absent. The sample yields hundreds of thousands of clones, 85% seen once. Sequencing used PBMCs or T cells enriched from blood (not recorded which). Receptor source: a woman aged 25 to 39 who had been exposed to COVID-19.

The V and J genes are TRBV3-1 (or the pseudogene TRBV3-2) and TRBJ1-1; the D is unclear. Germline loops: CDR1 LGHDT, CDR2 YNNKEL (reference sequence). CDR3 length: 14 residues. V gave up 4 bases and J gave up 3 bases, with 12 bases separating them. In DNA, the CDR3 is TGTGCCAGCAGCCCAGGCACAATGGACACTGAAGCTTTCTTT. It encodes CASSPGTMDTEAFF.

This clone was observed once. The chain couples TRBV29-1 to TRBJ1-4; tentatively, D is TRBD1 (6 bases). Germline values: CDR1 SQVTM, CDR2 ANQGSEA. V lost 5 bases to trimming and J lost 5 bases, with 15 bases between them. CDR3 size: 14 residues. The CDR3 spells CSVLGNRENEKLFF. The CDR3 nucleotides are TGCAGCGTTCTCGGAAACAGGGAGAATGAAAAACTGTTTTTT.

The chain has TRBV19 and TRBJ1-1, with 7 nucleotides matching TRBD1. Germline values: CDR1 LNHDA, CDR2 SQIVND (reference sequence). The ends lost 7 bases at V and 0 bases at J; junction bases unmatched: 8. The CDR3 consists of 15 residues. Here the CDR3 reads CASKRRGSVNTEAFF. Here the CDR3 DNA reads TGTGCCAGTAAGCGCAGGGGGAGTGTGAACACTGAAGCTTTCTTT.

The V call is TRBV19, the J call TRBJ2-5; TRBD2 matches 12 bases. CDR1 LNHDA and CDR2 SQIVND come from the germline V gene (reference sequence). The CDR3 extends over 20 amino acids. V lost 4 bases, J lost 3 bases, and 18 bases stayed unmatched. Here the CDR3 reads CASSTLQDTSGRLSEETQYF. In DNA form, the CDR3 reads TGTGCCAGTAGTACATTACAAGATACTAGCGGGAGGCTGTCGGAAGAGACCCAGTACTTC.

The CDR3 spells CASADLLSYGYTF. DNA for the CDR3: TGTGCCAGCGCCGACTTATTAAGCTATGGCTACACCTTC. The rearrangement uses TRBV6-5 and TRBJ1-2; D unclear. This CDR3 is built from 13 residues. From germline, CDR1 is MNHEY and CDR2 SVGAGI. Between the trimmed V and J ends, which lost 8 bases and 4 bases, there was a span of 14 bases.

This chain uses TRBV28 with TRBJ1-2; TRBD1 matches at 8 bases. Germline V gene data show CDR1 as MDHEN and CDR2 as SYDVKM. The CDR3 spans 17 residues. J gave up 0 bases and V 5 bases, and 11 bases lay outside the gene matches. The CDR3, as DNA: TGTGCCAGCAGTCCTAAACGACAGGGGCGAGCTAACTATGGCTACACCTTC. Translation: CASSPKRQGRANYGYTF.

The V call is TRBV28, the J call TRBJ2-1; tentatively, D is TRBD2 (7 bases). The V end lost 4 bases, the J end lost 3 bases, and 16 bases lay between the germline ends. Germline loops: CDR1 MDHEN, CDR2 SYDVKM. The CDR3 is 16 amino acids. The CDR3 reads CASSSGASGFYNEQFF. CDR3 bases: TGTGCCAGCAGTTCGGGGGCTAGCGGTTTCTACAATGAGCAGTTCTTC.

In DNA form, the CDR3 reads TGTGCCAGCAGCACAACCGCTAGCGGGGGTGATCATGAGCAGTTCTTC. It is translated as CASSTTASGGDHEQFF. The chain couples TRBV7-3 to TRBJ2-1, with TRBD2 matching over 10 bases. V trimming: 5 bases; J trimming: 8 bases; junction bases outside the gene matches: 12. This CDR3 is built from 16 residues. The germline V gene has CDR1 SGHTA and CDR2 FQGTGA.

This chain joins TRBV5-4 and TRBJ1-2; 8 bases are shared with TRBD1. Trimming removed 4 bases from V and 0 bases from J; junction bases left unmatched: 2. This CDR3 region has 14 residues. CDR1 and CDR2 (germline): SGHNT, YYREEE (reference sequence). CDR3 region: CASSPDRANYGYTF. CDR3 nucleotides: TGTGCCAGCAGCCCGGACAGGGCTAACTATGGCTACACCTTC.